A single sample is the source of the 30 T cell receptor beta chains below, sequenced in a study of blood T cell repertoires in COVID-19. Some clones are missing from TCRdb's copy, which holds only in-frame ones; the method was immunoSEQ multiplex PCR. The profile shows around 160,000 clones, 75% to 85% of them singletons. The sequenced sample consisted of PBMCs or T cells enriched from blood (not recorded which). Source of these receptors: a woman aged 60-70 years who had recovered from COVID-19.

The chain employs TRBV7-9 and TRBJ1-1; 9 bases line up with TRBD1. The CDR3 runs to 15 residues. From germline, CDR1 is SEHNR and CDR2 FQNEAQ (reference sequence). V lost 5 bases and J lost 4; bases outside the gene matches: 8. The CDR3 loop reads CASSVGQGMGTEAFF. The CDR3 region has the DNA TGTGCCAGCAGCGTAGGACAGGGGATGGGCACTGAAGCTTTCTTT.

V usage is TRBV11-2 and J usage is TRBJ1-1; D uncertain. Per the germline V gene, CDR1 is SGHAT and CDR2 is FQNNGV. Trimming removed 1 base from V and 5 bases from J, with 17 bases in between. The CDR3 is 16 residues long. As DNA, the CDR3 is TGTGCCAGCAGCTTAGGTATCTACCCGTCGTTGACTGAAGCTTTCTTT. This translates into CASSLGIYPSLTEAFF.

The rearrangement links TRBV6-4 to TRBJ2-3; 10 bases match TRBD2. Germline assignment: CDR1 MRHNA and CDR2 SNTAGT. V lost 3 bases, J lost 3 bases, and 6 bases stayed unmatched. This CDR3 has 16 residues. The CDR3 loop reads CASSESSGGATDTQYF. As DNA, the CDR3 is TGTGCCAGCAGTGAATCCAGCGGGGGGGCTACAGATACGCAGTATTTT.

The CDR3 DNA is TGTGCCAGCAGCGCAACCGGGACAGGGGGCCAAGAGACCCAGTACTTC. Its translation is CASSATGTGGQETQYF. J is TRBJ2-5 and V is TRBV6-6, with TRBD1 matching over 11 bases. The CDR3 has 16 residues. Per germline, CDR1 MNHNY and CDR2 SVGAGI (reference sequence). Germline trimming cut 6 bases from V and 1 base from J; bases unmatched to any gene: 7.

The V gene is TRBV27, the J gene TRBJ1-2, with TRBD1 as a possible D gene (5 bases). The V end was cut by 6 bases, the J end by 4 bases, with 15 bases between. The CDR3 is 14 amino acids. Germline V gene lookup returns CDR1 MNHEY and CDR2 SMNVEV (reference sequence). In DNA form, the CDR3 reads TGTGCCAGCAGGGGGCGTCACGGGGGCTATGGCTACACCTTC. Encoded protein: CASRGRHGGYGYTF.

The chain recombines TRBV4-1 with TRBJ1-3; no clear D gene. This CDR3 has 14 amino acids. Germline V gene sequence: CDR1 MGHRA, CDR2 YSYEKL. V lost 4 bases, J lost 0 bases, and 7 bases lay in between. DNA for the CDR3: TGCGCCAGCAGCCTGGTGAGCTCTGGAAACACCATATATTTT. It encodes CASSLVSSGNTIYF.

Here the CDR3 DNA reads TGCGCCAGCAGCCACCGGGCCACTTGGCAGGGGAAGACAGATACGCAGTATTTT. It is translated as CASSHRATWQGKTDTQYF. The chain combines TRBV4-1 with TRBJ2-3, with D possibly matching TRBD1 (6 bases). The CDR3 is 18 amino acids. CDR1 MGHRA and CDR2 YSYEKL come from the germline V gene. Trimming removed 3 bases from V and 3 bases from J, with 22 bases in between.

V gene TRBV7-3 combines with J gene TRBJ2-1, with 13 bases matching TRBD2. This CDR3 is built from 17 residues. J gave up 6 bases and V 1 base, and 6 bases lay outside the gene matches. Germline assignment: CDR1 SGHTA and CDR2 FQGTGA. CDR3 in amino acids: CASSLSPGLAGPNEQFF. CDR3 in DNA: TGTGCCAGCAGCTTAAGCCCGGGACTAGCGGGGCCCAATGAGCAGTTCTTC.

The rearrangement uses TRBV27 and TRBJ1-4; D is possibly TRBD1 (5 bases). Germline assignment: CDR1 MNHEY and CDR2 SMNVEV (reference sequence). The CDR3 contains 14 residues. The V end lost 8 bases, the J end lost 5 bases, and 15 bases lay between the germline ends. CDR3 in amino acids: CASRAPGGNEKLFF. In nucleotides, the CDR3 is TGTGCCAGCCGGGCCCCGGGGGGAAATGAAAAACTGTTTTTT. The full variable domain, completed using reference TRBV27 and TRBJ1-4, is EAQVTQNPRYLITVTGKKLTVTCSQNMNHEYMSWYRQDPGLGLRQIYYSMNVEVTDKGDVPEGYKVSRKEKRNFPLILESPSPNQTSLYFCASRAPGGNEKLFFGSGTQLSVL.

This sequence joins TRBV10-2 and TRBJ2-3, with 10 bases lining up with TRBD2. CDR1 WSHSY and CDR2 SAAADI come from the germline V gene. The CDR3 runs to 15 residues. V lost 8 bases and J lost 2; bases outside the gene matches: 7. The CDR3, as DNA: TGCGCCAGCGCGAAGGGACTAGCGATCACAGATACGCAGTATTTT. It is translated as CASAKGLAITDTQYF.

The J gene is TRBJ1-2, the V gene TRBV18; perhaps TRBD1 as D (5 bases). Trimming shortened V by 0 bases and J by 4 bases, and 12 bases separated the two germline ends. Looked up from germline, CDR1 is KGHSH and CDR2 is LQKENI. This CDR3 comprises 15 residues. The CDR3 spells CASSPPDSLIYGYTF. CDR3 in DNA: TGTGCCAGCTCACCACCAGACAGTTTAATCTATGGCTACACCTTC.

The genes are TRBV29-1 and TRBJ2-3, with TRBD1 matching 9 bases. This CDR3 has 14 residues. Germline-derived CDR1 and CDR2 are SQVTM and ANQGSEA. V lost 7 bases to trimming and J lost 4 bases; unmatched junction nucleotides: 9. CDR3 in DNA: TGCAGCGCGGAGGGACAGGGTGCCCCAGATACGCAGTATTTT. Its protein product is CSAEGQGAPDTQYF.

CDR3 protein: CASIRTTGGSREQYF. Here the CDR3 DNA reads TGTGCCAGCATTCGGACGACAGGGGGCTCTCGGGAGCAGTACTTC. The V call is TRBV6-5, the J call TRBJ2-7, with 10 positions matching TRBD1. The junction had 13 bases not matched to a gene; V was cut back by 7 bases and J by 7 bases. The V gene's germline CDR1 is MNHEY and CDR2 SVGAGI. The CDR3 has 15 amino acids.

A few counts support this clone. The genes are TRBV12-3 or TRBV12-4 and TRBJ2-4; D is unclear. Trimming took off 4 bases at V and 8 bases at J, with 6 bases between the two ends. The CDR3 extends over 11 amino acids. CDR3 sequence: CASSYRDIQYF. The CDR3 DNA is TGTGCCAGCAGTTACCGGGACATTCAGTACTTC.

The chain links TRBV5-5 to TRBJ1-6; 9 positions agree with TRBD1. CDR1 and CDR2 (germline): SGHKS, YYEKEE (reference sequence). J lost 3 bases, V lost 5 bases, and 9 bases had no gene match. This CDR3 region has 17 residues. For the CDR3, the DNA is TGTGCCAGCAGGCCGGGACAGGGAGGGGGCTATAATTCACCCCTCCACTTT. It encodes CASRPGQGGGYNSPLHF.

The V gene is TRBV29-1, the J gene TRBJ1-2; TRBD1 matches at 9 bases. Germline V gene sequence: CDR1 SQVTM, CDR2 ANQGSEA. The CDR3 covers 13 residues. J lost 4 bases, V lost 6 bases, and 6 bases had no gene match. The CDR3: CSVVGQGIYGYTF. CDR3 sequence (DNA): TGCAGCGTGGTTGGACAGGGGATCTATGGCTACACCTTC.

This rearrangement joins TRBV5-1 to TRBJ2-2; perhaps TRBD2 as D (7 bases). The germline gives CDR1 SGHRS, CDR2 YFSETQ. Trimming cost V 0 bases and J 6 bases, with 18 bases left between them. The CDR3 extends over 17 amino acids. CDR3 residues: CASSLVGGAFGSGELFF. Here the CDR3 DNA reads TGCGCCAGCAGCTTGGTTGGGGGGGCCTTTGGCTCCGGGGAGCTGTTTTTT.

The chain is built from TRBV4-1 and TRBJ2-3; D call uncertain. The CDR3 covers 15 residues. Germline V CDR1 and CDR2: MGHRA, YSYEKL. V lost 1 base and J 1 base, leaving 9 bases between the germline ends. The CDR3 loop is CASSQARSRTDTQYF. The CDR3 coding sequence is TGCGCCAGCAGCCAAGCCAGGTCTCGCACAGATACGCAGTATTTT.

The V gene is TRBV30, the J gene TRBJ1-3; D ambiguous. V was pared by 2 bases and J by 9 bases, with 11 bases between. This CDR3 region has 12 residues. Germline V gives CDR1 GTSNPN, CDR2 SVGIG (reference sequence). The CDR3: CAWSIGGRTIYF. CDR3 sequence (DNA): TGTGCCTGGAGTATCGGAGGACGCACCATATATTTT.

The chain is built from TRBV2 and TRBJ1-2; D is possibly TRBD1 (6 bases). In germline, CDR1 is SNHLY, CDR2 FYNNEI. Trimming removed 7 bases from V and 8 bases from J, with 23 bases in between. This CDR3 spans 15 amino acids. DNA for the CDR3: TGTGCCAGCACCGATTACGACAGGCCCCCGGAGGGCTACACCTTC. It is translated as CASTDYDRPPEGYTF.

This chain uses TRBV10-3 with TRBJ2-3, with 12 nucleotides matching TRBD2. Trimming at V came to 3 bases and at J to 3 bases, leaving 7 bases not matched to a gene. The CDR3 extends over 17 amino acids. Germline CDR1 is ENHRY and CDR2 is SYGVKD. The CDR3 sequence is CAISEGLAGMTTDTQYF. CDR3 DNA: TGTGCCATCAGTGAAGGACTAGCGGGGATGACAACAGATACGCAGTATTTT.

This clone showed up just a few times. The chain recombines TRBV5-1 with TRBJ1-4, with TRBD1 matching 8 bases. V was clipped by 4 bases and J by 5 bases; unmatched bases: 10. This CDR3 has 16 residues. CDR1 and CDR2 from the germline V gene are SGHRS and YFSETQ. CDR3 sequence (DNA): TGCGCCAGCAGCCTACCGACAGGGGCGACGAATGAAAAACTGTTTTTT. As protein: CASSLPTGATNEKLFF.

This chain uses TRBV30 with TRBJ1-2, with TRBD1 identical over 7 bases. Losses at the gene ends were 3 bases for V and 8 bases for J; bases not matched to a gene: 3. Germline V gene lookup returns CDR1 GTSNPN and CDR2 SVGIG (reference sequence). CDR3 length equals 11 residues. This chain's CDR3 is CAWSSGGGYTF. The CDR3 nucleotides are TGTGCCTGGAGCTCAGGGGGAGGCTACACCTTC.

V and J are TRBV27 and TRBJ1-4; 9 bases match TRBD1. Germline loops: CDR1 MNHEY, CDR2 SMNVEV (reference sequence). V lost 3 bases and J lost 0; bases outside the gene matches: 5. The CDR3 length is 17 residues. The CDR3 protein is CASSFYRGRTTNEKLFF. The CDR3 DNA is TGTGCCAGCAGTTTCTACAGGGGGCGTACAACTAATGAAAAACTGTTTTTT. The variable domain in full, completed from reference TRBV27 and TRBJ1-4, reads EAQVTQNPRYLITVTGKKLTVTCSQNMNHEYMSWYRQDPGLGLRQIYYSMNVEVTDKGDVPEGYKVSRKEKRNFPLILESPSPNQTSLYFCASSFYRGRTTNEKLFFGSGTQLSVL.

This clone was recorded a few times. The chain combines TRBV4-2 with TRBJ2-1; D not resolved. V lost 4 bases and J lost 5, with 3 bases in between. CDR1 and CDR2 from the germline V gene are LGHNA and YNFKEQ. This CDR3 is 11 amino acids long. In DNA, the CDR3 is TGTGCCAGCAGCCGAGACAATGAGCAGTTCTTC. It specifies CASSRDNEQFF.

The chain combines TRBV19 with TRBJ1-1; the D is unclear. CDR1 is LNHDA, CDR2 SQIVND, per germline (reference sequence). Trimming removed 8 bases from V and 1 base from J, with 8 bases in between. The CDR3 contains 12 residues. Here the CDR3 DNA reads TGTGCCAGTGGAGGGAGGAACACTGAAGCTTTCTTT. As protein: CASGGRNTEAFF. Variable domain in full (rest from reference TRBV19 and TRBJ1-1): DGGITQSPKYLFRKEGQNVTLSCEQNLNHDAMYWYRQDPGQGLRLIYYSQIVNDFQKGDIAEGYSVSREKKESFPLTVTSAQKNPTAFYLCASGGRNTEAFFGQGTRLTVV.

This rearrangement joins TRBV6-5 to TRBJ1-2; the D is unclear. Looked up from germline, CDR1 is MNHEY and CDR2 is SVGAGI. Trimming removed 0 bases at V and 6 bases at J, with 17 bases between. The CDR3 is made up of 16 amino acids. The CDR3 DNA follows: TGTGCCAGCAGTTACTCACTCGGAGGAATGGATAATGGCTACACCTTC. Amino acid sequence: CASSYSLGGMDNGYTF.

The rearrangement joins TRBV13 to TRBJ1-1; D perhaps matches TRBD1 (5 bases). V dropped 2 bases and J dropped 8 bases, with 15 bases sitting between them. CDR3 length equals 14 residues. The germline gives CDR1 PRHDT, CDR2 FYEKMQ (reference sequence). As DNA, the CDR3 is TGTGCCAGCAGCTTATTAGGGGCCAGGGCAGAAGCTTTCTTT. Translated: CASSLLGARAEAFF.

The chain couples TRBV4-1 to TRBJ2-5; weak D call: TRBD1 (6 bases). CDR1 and CDR2 from the germline V gene are MGHRA and YSYEKL. The CDR3 runs 15 residues. Trimming stripped 4 bases from V and 1 base from J, with 13 bases between. This CDR3 is CASSLRTDLQETQYF. CDR3 nucleotide sequence: TGCGCCAGCAGCCTTCGGACAGATCTCCAAGAGACCCAGTACTTC.

The chain has TRBV5-1 and TRBJ2-7; the match to TRBD2 covers 11 bases. The CDR3 loop spans 13 amino acids. The ends lost 5 bases at V and 4 bases at J; junction bases unmatched: 2. From germline, CDR1 is SGHRS and CDR2 YFSETQ. The CDR3 sequence: CASRTSGGYEQYF. Here the CDR3 DNA reads TGCGCCAGCAGAACTAGCGGGGGATACGAGCAGTACTTC.